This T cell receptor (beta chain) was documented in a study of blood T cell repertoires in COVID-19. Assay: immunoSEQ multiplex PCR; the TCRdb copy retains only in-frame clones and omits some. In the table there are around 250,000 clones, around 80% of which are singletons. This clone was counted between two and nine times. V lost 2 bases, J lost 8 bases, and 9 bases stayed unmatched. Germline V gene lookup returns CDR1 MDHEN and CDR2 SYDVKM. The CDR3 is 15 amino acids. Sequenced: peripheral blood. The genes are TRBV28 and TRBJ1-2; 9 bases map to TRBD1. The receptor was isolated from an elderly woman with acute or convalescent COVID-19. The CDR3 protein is CASSLMRTGVRGYTF. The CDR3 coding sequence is TGTGCCAGCAGTTTAATGAGGACAGGGGTACGGGGCTACACCTTC.